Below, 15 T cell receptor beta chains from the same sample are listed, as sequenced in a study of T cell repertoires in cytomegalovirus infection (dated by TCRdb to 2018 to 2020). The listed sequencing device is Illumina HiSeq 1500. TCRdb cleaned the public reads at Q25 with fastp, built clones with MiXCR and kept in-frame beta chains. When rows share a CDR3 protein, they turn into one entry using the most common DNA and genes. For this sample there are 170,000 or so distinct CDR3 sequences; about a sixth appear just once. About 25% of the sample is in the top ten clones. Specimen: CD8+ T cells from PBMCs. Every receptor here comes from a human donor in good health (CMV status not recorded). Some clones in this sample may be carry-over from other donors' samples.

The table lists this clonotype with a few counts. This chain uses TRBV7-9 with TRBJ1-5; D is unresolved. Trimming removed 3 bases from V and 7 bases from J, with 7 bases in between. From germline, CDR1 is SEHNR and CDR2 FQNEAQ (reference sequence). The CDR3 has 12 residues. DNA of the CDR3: TGTGCCAGCAGCTTGGGCTGGCAGCCCCAGCATTTT. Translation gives CASSLGWQPQHF.

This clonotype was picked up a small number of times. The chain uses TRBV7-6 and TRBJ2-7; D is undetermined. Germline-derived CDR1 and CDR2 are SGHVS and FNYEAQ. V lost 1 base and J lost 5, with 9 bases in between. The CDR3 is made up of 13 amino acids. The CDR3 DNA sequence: TGTGCCAGCAGCTTAGTATTAAGTGACGAGCAGTACTTC. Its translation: CASSLVLSDEQYF.

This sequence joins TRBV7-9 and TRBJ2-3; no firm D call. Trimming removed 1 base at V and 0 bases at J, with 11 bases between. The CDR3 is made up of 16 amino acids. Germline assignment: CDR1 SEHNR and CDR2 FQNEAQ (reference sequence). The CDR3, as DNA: TGTGCCAGCAGCTTAGGCCCAGGCCTAAGCACAGATACGCAGTATTTT. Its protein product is CASSLGPGLSTDTQYF.

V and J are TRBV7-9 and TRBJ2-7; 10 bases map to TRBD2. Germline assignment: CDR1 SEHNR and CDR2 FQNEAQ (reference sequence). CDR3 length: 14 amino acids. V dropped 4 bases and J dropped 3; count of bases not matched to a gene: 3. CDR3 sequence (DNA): TGTGCCAGCAGCTCCTGGACTAGCGGCTACGAGCAGTACTTC. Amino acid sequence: CASSSWTSGYEQYF.

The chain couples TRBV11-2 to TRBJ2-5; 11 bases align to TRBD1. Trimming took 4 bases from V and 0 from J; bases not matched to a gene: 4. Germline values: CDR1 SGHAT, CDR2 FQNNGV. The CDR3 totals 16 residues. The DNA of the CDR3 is TGTGCCAGCAGCTCCTCGGACAGGGGGCACCAAGAGACCCAGTACTTC. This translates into CASSSSDRGHQETQYF.

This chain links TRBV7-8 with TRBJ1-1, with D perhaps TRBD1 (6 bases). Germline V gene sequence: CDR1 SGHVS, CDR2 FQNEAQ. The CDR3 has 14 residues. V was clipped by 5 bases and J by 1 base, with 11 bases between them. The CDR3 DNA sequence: TGTGCCAGCAGCAGAAGGGGGGGGAACACTGAAGCTTTCTTT. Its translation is CASSRRGGNTEAFF.

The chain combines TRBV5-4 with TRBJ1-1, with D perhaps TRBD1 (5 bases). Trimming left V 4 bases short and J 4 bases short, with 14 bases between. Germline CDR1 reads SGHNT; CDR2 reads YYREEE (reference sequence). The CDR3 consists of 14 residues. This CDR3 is CASSRAGVSTEAFF. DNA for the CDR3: TGTGCCAGCAGCCGAGCGGGGGTGAGCACTGAAGCTTTCTTT.

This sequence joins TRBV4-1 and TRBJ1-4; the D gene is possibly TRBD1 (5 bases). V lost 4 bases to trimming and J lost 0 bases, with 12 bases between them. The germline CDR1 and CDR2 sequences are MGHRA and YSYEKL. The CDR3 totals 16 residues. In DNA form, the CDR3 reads TGCGCCAGCAGCCTGAGCCGGGGGGCAACTAATGAAAAACTGTTTTTT. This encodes CASSLSRGATNEKLFF.

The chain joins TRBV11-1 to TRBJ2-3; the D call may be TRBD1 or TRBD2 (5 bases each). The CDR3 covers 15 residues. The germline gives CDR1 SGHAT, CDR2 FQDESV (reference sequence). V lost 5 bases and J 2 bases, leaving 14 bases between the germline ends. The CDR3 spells CASSARDVFTDTQYF. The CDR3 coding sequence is TGTGCCAGCAGCGCCAGGGACGTCTTCACAGATACGCAGTATTTT.

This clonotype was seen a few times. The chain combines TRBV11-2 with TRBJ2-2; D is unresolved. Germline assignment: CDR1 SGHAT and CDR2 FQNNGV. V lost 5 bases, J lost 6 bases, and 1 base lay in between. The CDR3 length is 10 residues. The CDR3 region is CASSPGELFF. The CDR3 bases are TGTGCCAGCAGCCCCGGGGAGCTGTTTTTT.

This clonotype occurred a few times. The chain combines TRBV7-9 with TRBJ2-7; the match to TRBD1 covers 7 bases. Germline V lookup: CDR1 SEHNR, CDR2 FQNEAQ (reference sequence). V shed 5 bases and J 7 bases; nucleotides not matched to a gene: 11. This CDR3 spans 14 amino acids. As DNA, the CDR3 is TGTGCCAGCAGCGCCCGACAGGGCCCCATGGAGCAGTACTTC. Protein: CASSARQGPMEQYF. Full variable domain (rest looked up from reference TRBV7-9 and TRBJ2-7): DTGVSQNPRHKITKRGQNVTFRCDPISEHNRLYWYRQTLGQGPEFLTYFQNEAQLEKSRLLSDRFSAERPKGSFSTLEIQRTEQGDSAMYLCASSARQGPMEQYFGPGTRLTVT.

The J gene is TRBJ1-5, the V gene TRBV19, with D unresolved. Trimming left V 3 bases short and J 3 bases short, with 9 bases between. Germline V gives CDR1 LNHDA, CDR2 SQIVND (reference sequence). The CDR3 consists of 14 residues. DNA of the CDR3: TGTGCCAGTAGTATTGGACTGCTCAATCAGCCCCAGCATTTT. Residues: CASSIGLLNQPQHF.

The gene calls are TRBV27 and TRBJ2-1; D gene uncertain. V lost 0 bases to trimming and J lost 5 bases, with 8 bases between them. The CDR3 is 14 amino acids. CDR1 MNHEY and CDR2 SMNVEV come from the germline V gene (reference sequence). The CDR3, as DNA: TGTGCCAGCAGTTTATCAGGGCCACACAATGAGCAGTTCTTC. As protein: CASSLSGPHNEQFF.

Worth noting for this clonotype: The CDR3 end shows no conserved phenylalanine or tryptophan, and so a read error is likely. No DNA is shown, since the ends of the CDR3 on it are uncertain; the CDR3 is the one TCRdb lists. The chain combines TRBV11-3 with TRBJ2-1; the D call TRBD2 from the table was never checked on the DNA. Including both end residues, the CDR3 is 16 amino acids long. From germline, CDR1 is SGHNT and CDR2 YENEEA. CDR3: CASSLETPIAGADEQG.

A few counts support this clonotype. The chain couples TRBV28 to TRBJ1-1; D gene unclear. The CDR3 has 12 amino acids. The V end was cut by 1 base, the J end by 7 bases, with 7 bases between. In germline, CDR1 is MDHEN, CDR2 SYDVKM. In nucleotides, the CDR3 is TGTGCCAGCAGTTTATTGAGGGATGAAGCTTTCTTT. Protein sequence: CASSLLRDEAFF.